This T cell receptor (beta chain) was identified during a study of CD8 T cells in Susac syndrome. With random hexamers, reverse transcription was performed on roughly 0.45 to 1 ug of RNA. TCRdb re-derived calls from the immunoSEQ multiplex PCR reads in MiXCR, one entry per CDR3 protein. Among 100,000 to 110,000 distinct CDR3 sequences, 95% were seen once, and the ten largest hold 0.3%. Sequencing of TCR beta was performed on blood CD8+ and CD4+ T cells. Looked up from germline, CDR1 is SGDLS and CDR2 is YYNGEE. After removal of 0 bases from V and 2 bases from J, the junction contained 1 base not matched to a gene. This CDR3 has 15 residues.

This receptor was identified in a human donor with Susac syndrome. The chain recombines TRBV9 with TRBJ2-1, with TRBD2 matching 8 bases. Sequenced material: CD8+ T cells from PBMCs. The DNA of the CDR3 is TGTGCCAGCAGCGTAGACGGGGGGGCCTACAATGAGCAGTTCTTC. Translated, it gives CASSVDGGAYNEQFF.